One sample yielded the 23 T cell receptor beta chains listed below, sequenced in a study of cytomegalovirus exposure and HLA in healthy donors. In the PCR, 60 Vbeta and 13 Jbeta primers were used. The table came from immunoSEQ multiplex PCR; TCRdb's copy has only in-frame clones and leaves some out. The sample consists of about 190,000 clones, 80% to 90% of them appearing once. Sequencing input: PBMCs. Receptors originate from a man in his thirties or forties in good health and CMV-seronegative.

The chain employs TRBV6-5 and TRBJ1-5; TRBD1 is a possible D gene (5 bases). CDR3 size: 14 residues. The V and J ends lost 5 bases and 0 bases respectively, with 8 bases between them. The germline CDR1 and CDR2 sequences are MNHEY and SVGAGI. CDR3 protein: CASSRQYSNQPQHF. The CDR3 bases are TGTGCCAGCAGTCGACAGTATAGCAATCAGCCCCAGCATTTT.

The V gene is TRBV15, the J gene TRBJ2-5; TRBD2 agrees at 12 bases. The germline gives CDR1 LNHNV, CDR2 YYDKDF (reference sequence). The CDR3 covers 16 residues. Trimming removed 6 bases from V and 5 bases from J; junction bases left unmatched: 10. CDR3 bases: TGTGCCACCAGGAGTGGGCTAGCGGGAGGGTGGGAGACCCAGTACTTC. Protein sequence: CATRSGLAGGWETQYF.

Points on this clone: The junction differs from germline at one of its ends, possibly a read error. This chain joins TRBV2 and TRBJ1-5; no clear D. Germline V gives CDR1 SNHLY, CDR2 FYNNEI. This CDR3 has 15 amino acids. The CDR3 DNA reads as TGTGCCGGCAGTGAAGTTCGGGGTCTGGGGCAGCCCCAGCATTTT. Protein sequence: CAGSEVRGLGQPQHF.

The count of this clone is one. The chain recombines TRBV29-1 with TRBJ2-5; TRBD2 matches 9 bases. The J call may be incorrect, as the DNA end agrees better with TRBJ2-7. From germline, CDR1 is SQVTM and CDR2 ANQGSEA. This CDR3 spans 16 amino acids. This chain's CDR3 is CSVDSRAGGLKDEQYF. The CDR3 DNA sequence: TGCAGCGTTGACAGTCGCGCGGGAGGGCTCAAGGACGAGCAGTACTTC.

The chain links TRBV28 to TRBJ2-7, with 9 bases identical to TRBD1. The CDR3 covers 12 residues. Germline V CDR1 and CDR2: MDHEN, SYDVKM. J lost 3 bases, V lost 6 bases, and 0 bases had no gene match. The DNA of the CDR3 is TGTGCCAGCAGGACAGGGGGCTACGAGCAGTACTTC. It is translated as CASRTGGYEQYF.

In its sample, this clone was seen a few times. The chain carries TRBV4-3 and TRBJ1-3, with D possibly being TRBD1 (6 bases). The CDR3 is 18 residues long. Trimming removed 0 bases from V and 0 bases from J, with 15 bases in between. CDR1 and CDR2 (germline): LGHNA, YSLEER. The CDR3 sequence is CASSQDLGQLHSGNTIYF. CDR3 in DNA: TGCGCCAGCAGCCAAGATTTAGGACAGCTCCACTCTGGAAACACCATATATTTT.

The V and J genes are TRBV5-1 and TRBJ2-1, with a possible D match to TRBD1 (7 bases). Trimming cost V 5 bases and J 4 bases, with 19 bases left between them. This CDR3 is 16 amino acids long. CDR1 SGHRS and CDR2 YFSETQ come from the germline V gene. The CDR3: CASRAGTGAAYNEQFF. The CDR3, as DNA: TGCGCCAGCAGGGCGGGAACAGGGGCCGCGTACAATGAGCAGTTCTTC.

This chain connects TRBV18 to TRBJ2-1, with D perhaps TRBD2 (5 bases). CDR1 KGHSH and CDR2 LQKENI come from the germline V gene. V was cut by 1 base and J by 4 bases, with 20 bases left in between. The CDR3 has 18 amino acids. In DNA form, the CDR3 reads TGTGCCAGCTCACCACAGGCGCACGCCCTCGGGGTTTACAATGAGCAGTTCTTC. Translated, it gives CASSPQAHALGVYNEQFF.

The rearrangement joins TRBV6-4 to TRBJ2-1, with TRBD1 identical over 8 bases. This CDR3 is built from 17 residues. With V trimmed by 0 bases and J by 2 bases, 6 bases remained unmatched. Germline V gene sequence: CDR1 MRHNA, CDR2 SNTAGT. CDR3 coding DNA: TGTGCCAGCAGTGACTCCACGACAGGGGACCCCTACAATGAGCAGTTCTTC. It encodes CASSDSTTGDPYNEQFF.

The rearrangement uses TRBV27 and TRBJ2-1; 10 nucleotides match TRBD1. Germline lookup yields CDR1 MNHEY and CDR2 SMNVEV (reference sequence). Trimming took 7 bases from V and 6 from J; bases not matched to a gene: 3. This CDR3 spans 13 amino acids. The DNA for the CDR3 is TGTGCCAGCATTCGGACAGGGGGCAATGAGCAGTTCTTC. Protein: CASIRTGGNEQFF.

The chain uses TRBV28 and TRBJ1-2, with D possibly being TRBD1 (6 bases). Per germline, CDR1 MDHEN and CDR2 SYDVKM. The CDR3 has 14 amino acids. Trimming shortened V by 3 bases and J by 8 bases, and 16 bases separated the two germline ends. CDR3 nucleotide sequence: TGTGCCAGCAGTTTTACAGGGTGGACTGGCGGCTACACCTTC. Translating gives CASSFTGWTGGYTF.

The V and J genes are TRBV5-5 and TRBJ2-3; no clear D gene. Germline-derived CDR1 and CDR2 are SGHKS and YYEKEE (reference sequence). V was shortened by 4 bases and J by 1 base, with 13 bases between the two germline ends. The CDR3 length is 15 residues. CDR3 protein: CASSPMRYGTDTQYF. CDR3 bases: TGTGCCAGCAGCCCAATGAGGTATGGCACAGATACGCAGTATTTT.

The chain uses TRBV30 and TRBJ2-1; the D is unclear. Trimming shortened V by 5 bases and J by 8 bases, and 10 bases separated the two germline ends. Germline-derived CDR1 and CDR2 are GTSNPN and SVGIG (reference sequence). The CDR3 loop spans 11 amino acids. This CDR3 is CAWAPADEQFF. The CDR3 DNA sequence: TGTGCCTGGGCCCCGGCGGATGAGCAGTTCTTC.

CDR3 loop: CASSPAARGQIQETQYF. The DNA for the CDR3 is TGTGCCAGCTCACCCGCGGCCCGCGGGCAAATCCAAGAGACCCAGTACTTC. This chain links TRBV18 with TRBJ2-5, with a possible D match to TRBD2 (5 bases). Germline CDR1 is KGHSH and CDR2 is LQKENI. Deletions cut 3 bases from V and 1 base from J, with 18 bases between. There are 17 residues in the CDR3.

For this clone: Mismatch with germline at one junction end may stem from a read error. The chain employs TRBV7-9 and TRBJ1-2; 8 bases match TRBD1. The V gene's germline CDR1 is SEHNR and CDR2 FQNEAQ (reference sequence). The CDR3 covers 17 residues. CDR3 amino acids: CSSSLSLGTGANYGYTF. In DNA form, the CDR3 reads TGTTCCAGCAGCTTAAGTCTGGGGACAGGAGCTAACTATGGCTACACCTTC.

This chain uses TRBV10-3 with TRBJ2-5; a possible D gene is TRBD1 (5 bases). The germline gives CDR1 ENHRY, CDR2 SYGVKD. V lost 4 bases to trimming and J lost 2 bases, with 11 bases between them. The CDR3 runs 14 residues. The CDR3 nucleotides read TGTGCCATCAGTGCCTTGGACACTCAAGAGACCCAGTACTTC. It translates to CAISALDTQETQYF.

The rearrangement joins TRBV18 to TRBJ1-1; TRBD1 aligns across 8 bases. Germline CDR1 is KGHSH and CDR2 is LQKENI. This CDR3 has 14 residues. Germline trimming cut 3 bases from V and 4 bases from J; bases unmatched to any gene: 4. This CDR3 reads CASSPATGGTEAFF. DNA for the CDR3: TGTGCCAGCTCACCGGCAACAGGGGGCACTGAAGCTTTCTTT.

J is TRBJ1-1 and V is TRBV7-8, with unresolved D. Germline V gene lookup returns CDR1 SGHVS and CDR2 FQNEAQ. V was clipped by 5 bases and J by 5 bases, with 15 bases between them. The length of the CDR3 is 14 residues. Written as DNA, the CDR3 is TGTGCCAGCAGCCTACGGGAGTCAAGGACTGAAGCTTTCTTT. Its protein product is CASSLRESRTEAFF.

V usage is TRBV6-5 and J usage is TRBJ2-7; possible D gene TRBD2, 5 bases. The ends were cut back, 5 bases at V and 5 bases at J, with 13 bases in the middle. From germline, CDR1 is MNHEY and CDR2 SVGAGI. This CDR3 region has 13 residues. The chain's CDR3 is CASSATEGHEQYF. The CDR3 DNA is TGTGCCAGCAGTGCTACAGAGGGCCACGAGCAGTACTTC.

This clone was counted only a few times. The chain joins TRBV11-3 to TRBJ1-1; D is unresolved. The CDR3 covers 15 residues. The germline V and J ends were trimmed by 0 bases and 1 base, with 9 bases remaining between them. Germline CDR1 SGHNT, CDR2 YENEEA. The CDR3 DNA reads as TGTGCCAGCAGCTTAGATTACAGCCAGAACACTGAAGCTTTCTTT. It yields the protein CASSLDYSQNTEAFF. Supplemented by reference TRBV11-3 and TRBJ1-1, the full variable domain reads EAGVVQSPRYKIIEKKQPVAFWCNPISGHNTLYWYLQNLGQGPELLIRYENEEAVDDSQLPKDRFSAERLKGVDSTLKIQPAELGDSAVYLCASSLDYSQNTEAFFGQGTRLTVV.

This clone was picked up one time. This rearrangement joins TRBV20-1 to TRBJ2-1; the match to TRBD1 covers 7 bases. This CDR3 contains 11 residues. With V trimmed by 5 bases and J by 7 bases, 2 bases remained unmatched. Germline V CDR1 and CDR2: DFQATT, SNEGSKA (reference sequence). This CDR3 is CSAARGNEQFF. CDR3 coding DNA: TGCAGTGCTGCCAGGGGGAATGAGCAGTTCTTC.

The V call is TRBV5-4, the J call TRBJ2-3, with D maybe TRBD2 (5 bases). CDR3 length equals 14 residues. CDR1 and CDR2 (germline): SGHNT, YYREEE (reference sequence). V shed 1 base and J shed 4 bases, with 10 bases lying between them. CDR3 sequence reads: CASSLPGSPDTQYF. The CDR3 DNA reads TGTGCCAGCAGCTTGCCGGGATCCCCAGATACGCAGTATTTT.

The rearrangement joins TRBV4-2 to TRBJ1-4; D is ambiguous. CDR3 length equals 16 residues. V lost 1 base and J lost 4, with 13 bases in between. Germline CDR1 reads LGHNA; CDR2 reads YNFKEQ. The CDR3 region is CASSQAFEGRNEKLFF. As DNA, the CDR3 is TGTGCCAGCAGCCAAGCTTTCGAGGGCCGTAATGAAAAACTGTTTTTT.